The 8 T cell receptor beta chains presented below share a single source sample, sequenced in a study of long-term antiretroviral therapy in people with HIV. Researchers report immunoSEQ v3.0 was run at survey level. TCRdb keeps only in-frame clones here, not all; method: immunoSEQ multiplex PCR. The table has about 30,000 clones, 80% seen once. The sample in question was unsorted PBMCs, obtained 0.3 years after starting antiretroviral therapy. These receptors were collected from a man aged 35 to 55 with HIV.

The chain employs TRBV6-1 and TRBJ1-4; D is possibly TRBD1 (6 bases). The V and J ends lost 1 base and 4 bases respectively, with 16 bases between them. Germline CDR1 MNHNS, CDR2 SASEGT. The CDR3 covers 17 residues. The CDR3 loop reads CASSEEPLGAFNEKLFF. The CDR3 bases are TGTGCCAGCAGTGAAGAACCGTTGGGGGCGTTTAATGAAAAACTGTTTTTT.

Only one count was recorded for this clone. The genes are TRBV7-2 and TRBJ2-7; 7 positions agree with TRBD2. Germline trimming cut 1 base from V and 5 bases from J; bases unmatched to any gene: 2. CDR3 length: 13 residues. Per germline, CDR1 SGHTA and CDR2 FQGNSA. CDR3 region: CASSLVRGDEQYF. The CDR3 DNA follows: TGTGCCAGCAGCTTAGTCCGGGGGGACGAGCAGTACTTC.

This chain uses TRBV7-3 with TRBJ2-7; the match to TRBD1 covers 7 bases. The germline V gene has CDR1 SGHTA and CDR2 FQGTGA. Germline trimming cut 6 bases from V and 6 bases from J; bases unmatched to any gene: 8. CDR3 size: 13 residues. The CDR3 reads CASSPPGGSEQYF. In DNA, the CDR3 is TGTGCCAGCAGTCCCCCAGGGGGAAGCGAGCAGTACTTC. The variable domain in full, with the rest retrieved from reference TRBV7-3 and TRBJ2-7, is GAGVSQTPSNKVTEKGKYVELRCDPISGHTALYWYRQSLGQGPEFLIYFQGTGAADDSGLPNDRFFAVRPEGSVSTLKIQRTERGDSAVYLCASSPPGGSEQYFGPGTRLTVT.

This sequence joins TRBV4-1 and TRBJ2-1; a possible D gene is TRBD1 (6 bases). Germline V gene sequence: CDR1 MGHRA, CDR2 YSYEKL. V lost 2 bases to trimming and J lost 1 base, with 6 bases between them. The CDR3 loop spans 14 amino acids. Here the CDR3 reads CASSQTGSYNEQFF. Here the CDR3 DNA reads TGCGCCAGCAGCCAAACAGGGTCCTACAATGAGCAGTTCTTC.

The chain employs TRBV29-1 and TRBJ2-7; tentative D call: TRBD1 (6 bases). Trimming took off 6 bases at V and 4 bases at J, with 16 bases between the two ends. Germline CDR1 SQVTM, CDR2 ANQGSEA. The CDR3 runs 13 residues. The CDR3 is CSVETGERYEQYF. CDR3 bases: TGCAGCGTCGAGACAGGTGAAAGGTACGAGCAGTACTTC.

This clone was observed a few times. This sequence joins TRBV19 and TRBJ1-1; 7 bases line up with TRBD1. The CDR3 runs to 14 residues. The V segment lost 6 bases and the J segment 0 bases; nucleotides outside the gene matches: 4. Germline assignment: CDR1 LNHDA and CDR2 SQIVND (reference sequence). The CDR3 coding sequence is TGTGCCAGTAGAAAGACAGGGATGAACACTGAAGCTTTCTTT. Translating it yields CASRKTGMNTEAFF.

This sequence joins TRBV2 and TRBJ1-1; D is possibly TRBD1 (6 bases). Trimming pared 7 bases from V and 4 bases from J, leaving 13 bases between. Germline V gives CDR1 SNHLY, CDR2 FYNNEI. CDR3 length equals 13 residues. DNA for the CDR3: TGTGCCAGCACAGCAGGGGCGGGCACTGAAGCTTTCTTT. Translation: CASTAGAGTEAFF.

In its sample, this clone was seen once. The rearrangement links TRBV7-9 to TRBJ2-2; 8 nucleotides align to TRBD1. The CDR3 is 16 amino acids. From germline, CDR1 is SEHNR and CDR2 FQNEAQ (reference sequence). V shed 5 bases, J shed 3 bases, and the junction held 8 bases outside the gene matches. In nucleotides, the CDR3 is TGTGCCAGCAGCGGACCGGGACAGGAGGACACCGGGGAGCTGTTTTTT. Protein: CASSGPGQEDTGELFF.